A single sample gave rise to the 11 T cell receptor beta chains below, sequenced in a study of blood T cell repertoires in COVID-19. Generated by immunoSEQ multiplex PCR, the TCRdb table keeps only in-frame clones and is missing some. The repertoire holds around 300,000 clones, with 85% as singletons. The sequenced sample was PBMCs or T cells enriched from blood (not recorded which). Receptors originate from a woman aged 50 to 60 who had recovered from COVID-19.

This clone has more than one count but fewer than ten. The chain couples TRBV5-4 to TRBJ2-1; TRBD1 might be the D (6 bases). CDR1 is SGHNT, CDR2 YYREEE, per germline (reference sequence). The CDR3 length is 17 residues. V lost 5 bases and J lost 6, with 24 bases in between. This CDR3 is CASRVGGGDALFNEQFF. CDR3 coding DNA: TGTGCCAGCAGAGTAGGGGGTGGAGACGCCCTGTTCAATGAGCAGTTCTTC.

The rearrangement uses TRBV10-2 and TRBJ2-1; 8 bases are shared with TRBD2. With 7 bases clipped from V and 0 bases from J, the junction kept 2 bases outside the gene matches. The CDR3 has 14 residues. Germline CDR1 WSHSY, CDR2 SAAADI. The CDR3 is CASTRGVSYNEQFF. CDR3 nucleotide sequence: TGCGCCAGCACGCGGGGGGTCTCCTACAATGAGCAGTTCTTC.

The CDR3 here is CASSVETGGSYGYTF. DNA of the CDR3: TGTGCCAGCAGCGTAGAGACAGGCGGTTCGTATGGCTACACCTTC. The J gene is TRBJ1-2, the V gene TRBV9; a possible D gene is TRBD1 (6 bases). Looked up from germline, CDR1 is SGDLS and CDR2 is YYNGEE. The CDR3 runs to 15 residues. The V gene lost 0 bases and the J gene lost 5 bases, with 14 bases spanning the gap.

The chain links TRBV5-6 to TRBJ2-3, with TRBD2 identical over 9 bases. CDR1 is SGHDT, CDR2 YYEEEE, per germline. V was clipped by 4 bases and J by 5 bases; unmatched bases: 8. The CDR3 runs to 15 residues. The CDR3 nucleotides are TGTGCCAGCAGCATTAGCGGGAGCCGGGGAGATACGCAGTATTTT. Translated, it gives CASSISGSRGDTQYF.

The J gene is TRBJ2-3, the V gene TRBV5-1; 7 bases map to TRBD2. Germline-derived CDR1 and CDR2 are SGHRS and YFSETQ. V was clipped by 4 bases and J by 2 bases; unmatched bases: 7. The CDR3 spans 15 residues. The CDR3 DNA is TGCGCCAGCAGCGCGGGGCGGGGGTTCACAGATACGCAGTATTTT. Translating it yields CASSAGRGFTDTQYF.

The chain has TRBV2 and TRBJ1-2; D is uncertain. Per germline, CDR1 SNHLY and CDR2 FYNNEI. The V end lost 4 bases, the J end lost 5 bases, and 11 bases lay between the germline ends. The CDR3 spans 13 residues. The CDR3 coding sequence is TGTGCCAGCAGTGTCCGGGATGGATATGGCTACACCTTC. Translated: CASSVRDGYGYTF.

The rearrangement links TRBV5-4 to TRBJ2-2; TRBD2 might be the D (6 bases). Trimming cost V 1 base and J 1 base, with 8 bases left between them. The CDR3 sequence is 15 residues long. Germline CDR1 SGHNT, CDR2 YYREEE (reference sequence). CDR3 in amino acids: CASSLFGGNTGELFF. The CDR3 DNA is TGTGCCAGCAGCTTGTTCGGGGGGAACACCGGGGAGCTGTTTTTT.

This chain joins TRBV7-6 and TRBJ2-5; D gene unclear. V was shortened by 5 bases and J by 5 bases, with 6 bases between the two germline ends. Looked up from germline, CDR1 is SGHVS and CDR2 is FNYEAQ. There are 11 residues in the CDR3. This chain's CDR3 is CASSPSETQYF. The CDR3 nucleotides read TGTGCCAGCAGCCCGTCGGAGACCCAGTACTTC.

CDR3 amino acids: CASSVTPESHQPQHF. Written as DNA, the CDR3 is TGTGCCAGCAGCGTAACGCCGGAGAGCCATCAGCCCCAGCATTTT. The chain uses TRBV9 and TRBJ1-5; no firm D call. The CDR3 has 15 amino acids. CDR1 SGDLS and CDR2 YYNGEE come from the germline V gene. The V end was cut by 1 base, the J end by 5 bases, with 13 bases between.

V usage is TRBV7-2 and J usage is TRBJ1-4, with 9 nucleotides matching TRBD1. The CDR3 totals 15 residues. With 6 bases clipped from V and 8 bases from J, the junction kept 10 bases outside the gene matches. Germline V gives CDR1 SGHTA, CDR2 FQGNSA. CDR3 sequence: CASRPSGTGREKLFF. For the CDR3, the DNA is TGTGCCAGCAGACCATCCGGGACAGGGCGAGAAAAACTGTTTTTT.

CDR3 region: CASSPYVRGQRYEQYF. The CDR3 DNA reads as TGTGCCAGCAGCCCCTATGTCCGAGGACAGCGCTACGAGCAGTACTTC. The gene calls are TRBV11-2 and TRBJ2-7, with D possibly TRBD1 on 6 matching bases. The germline CDR1 and CDR2 sequences are SGHAT and FQNNGV. CDR3 length: 16 residues. Trimming removed 5 bases from V and 3 bases from J, with 20 bases in between.